One and the same sample provided the 22 T cell receptor beta chains below, sequenced in a study of T-cell reconstitution after alpha-beta-depleted transplantation in children. Using unique molecular identifiers, the investigators prepared the TCRbeta library. TCRdb re-called the PCR reads with MiXCR, one entry per CDR3 protein. The sample has 300,000 to 350,000 distinct CDR3 sequences, around 15% seen once. The starting material was PBMCs, mostly from graft donor cells, obtained 360 days after TCRalphabeta/CD19-depleted stem cell transplant. The source of these receptors is a male patient aged 2-9 years who had a stem cell transplant for acute lymphoblastic leukemia, so the T cells may come from the graft donor.

The CDR3 DNA follows: TGCAGTGCTAGAAATAGCGGGGCTACCTACGAGCAGTACTTC. Translating gives CSARNSGATYEQYF. The chain carries TRBV20-1 and TRBJ2-7; 8 bases map to TRBD2. The V gene's germline CDR1 is DFQATT and CDR2 SNEGSKA (reference sequence). The V segment lost 2 bases and the J segment 2 bases; nucleotides outside the gene matches: 5. CDR3 length: 14 amino acids.

This chain connects TRBV29-1 to TRBJ2-5, with 7 bases aligning to TRBD1. The CDR3 has 16 residues. V trimming: 4 bases; J trimming: 0 bases; junction bases outside the gene matches: 11. Germline assignment: CDR1 SQVTM and CDR2 ANQGSEA. CDR3 sequence: CSVAGTDRAHQETQYF. The CDR3 DNA reads TGCAGCGTTGCAGGTACTGACAGGGCACACCAAGAGACCCAGTACTTC.

This clonotype was observed at least ten times. The chain carries TRBV5-6 and TRBJ1-5; the match to TRBD1 covers 9 bases. Germline V CDR1 and CDR2: SGHDT, YYEEEE. V was pared by 4 bases and J by 4 bases, with 6 bases of the junction left unmatched. The CDR3 has 15 amino acids. The CDR3 loop reads CASSPGTGQNQPQHF. The CDR3 DNA follows: TGTGCCAGCAGCCCGGGGACAGGGCAGAATCAGCCCCAGCATTTT.

The genes are TRBV29-1 and TRBJ2-7, with D possibly matching TRBD2 (5 bases). V lost 1 base and J lost 2, with 15 bases in between. Germline values: CDR1 SQVTM, CDR2 ANQGSEA. The CDR3 has 15 residues. This CDR3 reads CSVEVRGSLTYEQYF. In DNA, the CDR3 is TGCAGCGTTGAAGTCAGAGGGAGTCTAACCTACGAGCAGTACTTC.

The V gene is TRBV27, the J gene TRBJ2-3; D might be TRBD1 or TRBD2, each matching 6 bases. Germline assignment: CDR1 MNHEY and CDR2 SMNVEV (reference sequence). CDR3 length equals 14 residues. V shed 4 bases and J shed 3 bases, with 11 bases lying between them. CDR3 sequence (DNA): TGTGCCAGCAGTTCAGGCGGGACAACAGATACGCAGTATTTT. It encodes CASSSGGTTDTQYF.

This chain connects TRBV20-1 to TRBJ2-1; maybe TRBD1 (7 bases). From germline, CDR1 is DFQATT and CDR2 SNEGSKA (reference sequence). Trimming cost V 4 bases and J 8 bases, with 12 bases left between them. CDR3 length equals 12 residues. In nucleotides, the CDR3 is TGCAGTGCTACAGGGGGGAGGTATGAGCAGTTCTTC. The encoded protein is CSATGGRYEQFF.

The chain carries TRBV7-9 and TRBJ2-7; 9 bases are shared with TRBD1. Trimming cost V 5 bases and J 6 bases; bases outside gene matches: 8. This CDR3 region has 14 residues. Germline V CDR1 and CDR2: SEHNR, FQNEAQ (reference sequence). This CDR3 reads CASSPGTGKPEQYF. DNA for the CDR3: TGTGCCAGCAGCCCCGGGACAGGGAAACCCGAGCAGTACTTC. Full variable domain (outside the CDR3, taken from reference TRBV7-9 and TRBJ2-7): DTGVSQNPRHKITKRGQNVTFRCDPISEHNRLYWYRQTLGQGPEFLTYFQNEAQLEKSRLLSDRFSAERPKGSFSTLEIQRTEQGDSAMYLCASSPGTGKPEQYFGPGTRLTVT.

This clonotype was observed a few times. The V gene is TRBV20-1, the J gene TRBJ1-4; no firm D call. Deletions cut 3 bases from V and 8 bases from J, with 10 bases between. Germline V gene data show CDR1 as DFQATT and CDR2 as SNEGSKA (reference sequence). This CDR3 has 12 residues. The CDR3 DNA reads TGCAGTGCTAGGGCTGAAAGGGAAAAACTGTTTTTT. As protein: CSARAEREKLFF.

The rearrangement uses TRBV19 and TRBJ1-1; possible D gene TRBD1, 6 bases. Germline loops: CDR1 LNHDA, CDR2 SQIVND (reference sequence). Trimming removed 4 bases at V and 3 bases at J, with 18 bases between. CDR3 size: 16 residues. The CDR3 DNA sequence: TGTGCCAGTAGTACGGAAGGGACATCATATCACACTGAAGCTTTCTTT. It yields the protein CASSTEGTSYHTEAFF.

The chain recombines TRBV15 with TRBJ1-5; D call uncertain. Trimming shortened V by 10 bases and J by 6 bases, and 16 bases separated the two germline ends. CDR3 length equals 13 residues. Germline CDR1 and CDR2: LNHNV and YYDKDF (reference sequence). CDR3 sequence reads: CAIGLTRGQPQHF. The CDR3 coding sequence is TGTGCCATCGGACTTACGAGAGGTCAGCCCCAGCATTTT.

The chain employs TRBV27 and TRBJ2-2; D ambiguous. This CDR3 spans 11 amino acids. CDR1 is MNHEY, CDR2 SMNVEV, per germline (reference sequence). Deletions cut 8 bases from V and 14 bases from J, with 15 bases between. Here the CDR3 DNA reads TGTGCCAGCTCCCCAGGTAGCCACCTGTTTTTT. Protein sequence: CASSPGSHLFF.

This clonotype was recorded a few times. The rearrangement joins TRBV4-1 to TRBJ1-2; D gene unclear. V lost 0 bases to trimming and J lost 4 bases, with 15 bases between them. The CDR3 covers 16 residues. The germline CDR1 and CDR2 sequences are MGHRA and YSYEKL. DNA for the CDR3: TGCGCCAGCAGCCAAGAGGCCAACACCCTACCCTATGGCTACACCTTC. Translation gives CASSQEANTLPYGYTF.

This clonotype occurred many times. This chain uses TRBV12-3 or TRBV12-4 with TRBJ1-2, with D unclear. CDR3 size: 13 residues. The V end lost 3 bases, the J end lost 5 bases, and 10 bases lay between the germline ends. The CDR3 DNA sequence: TGTGCCAGCAGTTTTCGGCGGATTTATGGCTACACCTTC. This sequence encodes CASSFRRIYGYTF.

This clonotype has ten or more counts. This chain uses TRBV29-1 with TRBJ2-7, with D perhaps TRBD1 (5 bases). V shed 2 bases and J shed 4 bases, with 15 bases lying between them. CDR3 length equals 14 residues. Germline V gene data show CDR1 as SQVTM and CDR2 as ANQGSEA. CDR3 DNA sequence: TGCAGCGTTGAAAGCGTGACAGAGACGTACGAGCAGTACTTC. This codes for CSVESVTETYEQYF.

This clonotype was observed many times. The chain recombines TRBV9 with TRBJ2-1, with D uncertain. The V gene lost 0 bases and the J gene lost 2 bases, with 12 bases spanning the gap. This CDR3 has 16 residues. The germline gives CDR1 SGDLS, CDR2 YYNGEE. The CDR3 DNA reads TGTGCCAGCAGCGTAGCTACGTCCGGAACCTACAATGAGCAGTTCTTC. Amino acids: CASSVATSGTYNEQFF. The variable domain in full, completed from reference TRBV9 and TRBJ2-1, reads DSGVTQTPKHLITATGQRVTLRCSPRSGDLSVYWYQQSLDQGLQFLIQYYNGEERAKGNILERFSAQQFPDLHSELNLSSLELGDSALYFCASSVATSGTYNEQFFGPGTRLTVL.

This clonotype was counted only a few times. The J gene is TRBJ2-3, the V gene TRBV24-1, with no clear D. V lost 4 bases and J lost 2, with 6 bases in between. CDR1 and CDR2 from the germline V gene are KGHDR and SFDVKD. The CDR3 runs 13 residues. The CDR3 here is CATSETATDTQYF. The CDR3 DNA reads as TGTGCCACCAGTGAAACTGCCACAGATACGCAGTATTTT.

The J gene is TRBJ1-2, the V gene TRBV6-1, with D hard to call. This CDR3 spans 15 amino acids. CDR1 is MNHNS, CDR2 SASEGT, per germline. V was clipped by 2 bases and J by 5 bases, with 15 bases between them. The CDR3 loop is CASSERPVPVYGYTF. The CDR3 DNA follows: TGTGCCAGCAGTGAAAGGCCGGTCCCAGTATATGGCTACACCTTC.

This clonotype has a handful of counts. The chain links TRBV5-1 to TRBJ1-2, with D possibly TRBD1 on 5 matching bases. The V gene's germline CDR1 is SGHRS and CDR2 YFSETQ. V dropped 8 bases and J dropped 3 bases, with 20 bases sitting between them. The CDR3 is 15 amino acids. CDR3 residues: CASSSGRVGDYGYTF. The CDR3 DNA sequence: TGCGCCAGTTCTTCCGGCAGGGTCGGTGACTATGGCTACACCTTC.

This clonotype appeared many times. The rearrangement joins TRBV10-3 to TRBJ2-7, with D perhaps TRBD1 (5 bases). The CDR3 loop spans 12 amino acids. Trimming removed 10 bases from V and 1 base from J, with 11 bases in between. In germline, CDR1 is ENHRY, CDR2 SYGVKD. The chain's CDR3 is CASKQDSYEQYF. The CDR3 region has the DNA TGTGCCAGCAAACAGGATTCCTACGAGCAGTACTTC.

This sequence joins TRBV4-3 and TRBJ2-2; D is possibly TRBD2 (7 bases). Germline-derived CDR1 and CDR2 are LGHNA and YSLEER. This CDR3 spans 15 amino acids. V dropped 5 bases and J dropped 7 bases, with 17 bases sitting between them. CDR3 loop: CASSAGLGGVGELFF. The DNA for the CDR3 is TGCGCCAGCAGCGCCGGACTAGGGGGGGTCGGGGAGCTGTTTTTT.

This clonotype was observed at least ten times. V is TRBV12-3 or TRBV12-4 and J is TRBJ1-5; 9 nucleotides align to TRBD1. V shed 6 bases and J 5 bases; nucleotides not matched to a gene: 5. The CDR3 is 14 amino acids. The CDR3 region is CASSWGQGDQPQHF. As DNA, the CDR3 is TGTGCCAGCAGCTGGGGACAGGGAGATCAGCCCCAGCATTTT.

This chain uses TRBV6-5 with TRBJ1-2; TRBD1 aligns across 9 bases. Germline CDR1 MNHEY, CDR2 SVGAGI. There are 14 residues in the CDR3. Trimming removed 2 bases from V and 6 bases from J; junction bases left unmatched: 4. CDR3 coding DNA: TGTGCCAGCAGTTACGACAGGGGGAGTCATGGCTACACCTTC. This translates into CASSYDRGSHGYTF.